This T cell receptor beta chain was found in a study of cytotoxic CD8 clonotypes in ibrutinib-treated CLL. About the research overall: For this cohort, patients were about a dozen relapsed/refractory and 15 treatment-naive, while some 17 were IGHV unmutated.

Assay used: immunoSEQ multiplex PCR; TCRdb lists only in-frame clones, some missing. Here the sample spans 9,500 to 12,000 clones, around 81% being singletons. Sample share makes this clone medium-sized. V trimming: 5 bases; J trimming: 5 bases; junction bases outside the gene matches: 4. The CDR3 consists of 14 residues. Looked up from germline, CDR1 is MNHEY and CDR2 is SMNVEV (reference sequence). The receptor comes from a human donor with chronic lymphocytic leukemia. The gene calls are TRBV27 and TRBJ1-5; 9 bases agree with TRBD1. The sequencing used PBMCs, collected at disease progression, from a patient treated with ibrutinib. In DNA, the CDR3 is TGTGCCAGCAGTCTCGGACAGGGGCATCAGCCCCAGCATTTT. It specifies CASSLGQGHQPQHF.